This TCR beta chain came from a study of a mutant IDH1 vaccine in newly diagnosed glioma. Study at large: Beginning 4-6 weeks after radiotherapy alone, or with temozolomide cycles, vaccination took place. Visit V13 took place at week 47, and visit V12 happened at week 35.

The CDR3 covers 13 residues. Germline values: CDR1 MRHNA, CDR2 SNTAGT. The germline V and J ends were trimmed by 3 bases and 4 bases, with 8 bases remaining between them. Time point: week 35, safety follow-up. Vaccination comprised doses that each held 300 ug of mutant IDH1 20-mer peptide, plus topical imiquimod. The donors had new WHO grade 3 or 4 astrocytomas; these were IDH1-mutant and ATRX-lost. Method: immunoSEQ multiplex PCR; TCRdb's copy keeps in-frame clones and lacks some. Here the sample spans around 40,000 clones, 80% to 90% being singletons. Concerning this clone: Its target is not known.

The rearrangement links TRBV6-4 to TRBJ2-3; no firm D call. The starting material was PBMCs, obtained from a glioma patient whose treatment included an IDH1 peptide vaccine. The TCR comes from a man aged 35-49 years with glioma. The CDR3 DNA reads as TGTGCCAGCAGTGAAGGGTCCTCAGATACGCAGTATTTT. Encoded protein: CASSEGSSDTQYF.